Here is one T cell receptor (beta chain) with its context. These data belong to a study of T cell changes during pregnancy in multiple sclerosis. Libraries were prepared by immunoSEQ multiplex PCR; TCRdb keeps only in-frame clonotypes and omits some of them. This sample yields about 80,000 clones, of which roughly 94% are seen a single time; roughly 1.4% belongs to the top ten. The CDR3 covers 18 residues. With 0 bases clipped from V and 6 bases from J, the junction kept 15 bases outside the gene matches. Germline CDR1 reads LNHNV; CDR2 reads YYDKDF (reference sequence). Specimen: peripheral blood, collected before pregnancy. V is TRBV15 and J is TRBJ2-7; 9 nucleotides line up with TRBD1. This clonotype was obtained from a female donor with multiple sclerosis, enrolled in a pregnancy study. The CDR3, as DNA: TGTGCCACCAGCAGAGAAACCGCCGTAAAACAGGGGGCTGTCGAGCAGTACTTC. The encoded protein is CATSRETAVKQGAVEQYF.